Shown below are 10 T cell receptor beta chains from a single sample sequenced in a study of beta chain features in type 1 diabetes. Whole-study results and caveats: Among all four CD4+ subsets, Type 1 diabetes patients had TCRB CDR3s that were moderately but significantly shorter.

Sequencing targeted expressed TCRB transcripts, as all isolated RNA had been reverse transcribed. Method: immunoSEQ multiplex PCR; TCRdb's copy keeps in-frame clones and lacks some. The sample consists of roughly 230,000 clones, approximately 10% of them appearing once. No antigen has been assigned to these receptors. Sequenced sample: naive CD4+ T cells from blood. These receptors were obtained from a man aged 25-40 years with type 1 diabetes.

The table lists this clone with a few counts. The V gene is TRBV18, the J gene TRBJ2-1; possibly TRBD2 for D (7 bases). This CDR3 has 18 amino acids. The germline V gene has CDR1 KGHSH and CDR2 LQKENI. V was shortened by 3 bases and J by 0 bases, with 18 bases between the two germline ends. CDR3 sequence (DNA): TGTGCCAGCTCACCTGGGAGTCCTGGGGGGGCCTCCTACAATGAGCAGTTCTTC. This encodes CASSPGSPGGASYNEQFF.

The gene calls are TRBV9 and TRBJ1-5; 7 bases are a match to TRBD1. Germline assignment: CDR1 SGDLS and CDR2 YYNGEE. The V gene end was trimmed by 4 bases and the J gene end by 3 bases; junction bases not matched to a gene: 10. The length of the CDR3 is 16 residues. The CDR3 DNA is TGTGCCAGCAGCCCCGGGACAGATTGGGACAATCAGCCCCAGCATTTT. This sequence encodes CASSPGTDWDNQPQHF.

CDR3 in DNA: TGTGCCAGTAGGGGACAGGGGGCCGAGACCCAGTACTTC. It encodes CASRGQGAETQYF. The rearrangement uses TRBV25-1 and TRBJ2-5, with 12 positions matching TRBD1. Germline-derived CDR1 and CDR2 are MGHDK and SYGVNS. The CDR3 runs to 13 residues. The J segment lost 5 bases and the V segment lost 9 bases, leaving 4 bases of the junction unmatched.

Note on this clone: Other DNA sequences in the sample encode the same CDR3. This chain connects TRBV30 to TRBJ1-5, with D perhaps matching TRBD1 (5 bases). The CDR3 has 14 amino acids. The germline gives CDR1 GTSNPN, CDR2 SVGIG (reference sequence). Trimming took 0 bases from V and 7 from J, leaving 13 bases between them. The CDR3 DNA sequence: TGTGCCTGGAGTGTATTAACAAGGGGACAGCCCCAGCATTTT. It yields the protein CAWSVLTRGQPQHF.

This clone was seen more than once but under ten times. This chain connects TRBV4-3 to TRBJ2-5; 11 positions agree with TRBD2. The DNA end is a closer match to TRBJ2-7, so the J assignment may be wrong. This CDR3 comprises 15 residues. CDR1 is LGHNA and CDR2 is YSLEER in the germline V gene. The CDR3 reads CASSQLAGGFYEQYF. The CDR3, as DNA: TGCGCCAGCAGCCAGTTAGCGGGGGGGTTTTACGAGCAGTACTTC.

The chain couples TRBV28 to TRBJ1-1; the match to TRBD1 covers 11 bases. The CDR3 is 15 residues long. The junction had 5 bases not matched to a gene; V was cut back by 3 bases and J by 5 bases. Germline V CDR1 and CDR2: MDHEN, SYDVKM. The CDR3 DNA follows: TGTGCCAGCAGTTTGGGAGGACAGGGGGCGACTGAAGCTTTCTTT. This codes for CASSLGGQGATEAFF.

The chain has TRBV5-4 and TRBJ2-5; TRBD2 matches 8 bases. CDR1 and CDR2 (germline): SGHNT, YYREEE (reference sequence). V was clipped by 2 bases and J by 5 bases; unmatched bases: 5. The CDR3 has 14 amino acids. The CDR3 sequence is CASSFPGGRETQYF. As DNA, the CDR3 is TGTGCCAGCAGCTTCCCGGGGGGGCGCGAGACCCAGTACTTC.

This clone was picked up a small number of times. V and J are TRBV4-2 and TRBJ2-3; no clear D gene. Per germline, CDR1 LGHNA and CDR2 YNFKEQ. V dropped 2 bases and J dropped 6 bases, with 9 bases sitting between them. The CDR3 is 13 residues long. The DNA for the CDR3 is TGTGCCAGCAGCCAACAGGCCATGGATACGCAGTATTTT. Translating gives CASSQQAMDTQYF.

The table lists this clone with a few counts. The V and J genes are TRBV4-3 and TRBJ2-1, with 7 bases fitting TRBD1. After removal of 1 base from V and 13 bases from J, the junction contained 7 bases not matched to a gene. The CDR3 sequence is 13 residues long. Germline V CDR1 and CDR2: LGHNA, YSLEER. CDR3: CASSQGSRQGQFF. The CDR3 DNA follows: TGCGCCAGCAGCCAAGGGTCACGACAGGGCCAGTTCTTC.

This clone was observed a few times. The rearrangement joins TRBV5-1 to TRBJ1-2; D is unclear. CDR1 SGHRS and CDR2 YFSETQ come from the germline V gene. The length of the CDR3 is 14 residues. The germline V and J ends were trimmed by 0 bases and 2 bases, with 8 bases remaining between them. CDR3 protein: CASSLAVGNYGYTF. The CDR3 bases are TGCGCCAGCAGCTTGGCGGTGGGCAACTATGGCTACACCTTC.